This is a list of T cell receptor gamma chains from one sample in a study of intestinal T cells in coeliac disease. TCRdb redid clone calling on the multiplex PCR reads using CATT. The data hold approximately 1,500 gamma-chain clones, with approximately 54% observed a single time. Sequenced sample: a duodenal biopsy. The receptors here all came from a human donor with celiac disease. Both conserved end residues are part of each CDR3. Fields, in order: J gene, clone size, V gene, CDR3 protein, CDR3 DNA. The listing skips clone size in some rows; elsewhere it reads once, few, many or a size class.

>TRGJ1/TRGJ2|-|TRGV2
CATWDGLPIYYKKLF
TGTGCCACCTGGGACGGGCTCCCTATTTATTATAAGAAACTCTTT
>TRGJ1/TRGJ2|-|TRGV4
CATWDGEKLF
TGTGCCACCTGGGATGGGGAGAAACTCTTT
>TRGJ1/TRGJ2|-|TRGV4
CATWDEPRGDYKKLF
TGCGCCACCTGGGATGAACCTCGGGGGGATTATAAGAAACTCTTT
>TRGJ1/TRGJ2|large|TRGV10
CAAWDLYYKKLF
TGTGCTGCGTGGGACCTTTATTATAAGAAACTCTTT
>TRGJP1|-|TRGV3
CATWNTYTTGWFKIF
TGTGCCACCTGGAACACGTATACCACTGGTTGGTTCAAGATATTT
>TRGJ1/TRGJ2|few|TRGV11
CACWIKPYYKKLF
TGTGCCTGCTGGATAAAGCCTTATTATAAGAAACTCTTT
>TRGJ1/TRGJ2|few|TRGV4
CATWDRSYYKKLF
TGTGCCACCTGGGATAGAAGTTATTATAAGAAACTCTTT
>TRGJ1/TRGJ2|-|TRGV5P
CATWGRSLYYKKLF
TGTGCCACCTGGGGCAGGTCCCTTTATTATAAGAAACTCTTT
>TRGJ1/TRGJ2|-|TRGV9
CALWECNGKLF
TGTGCCTTGTGGGAGTGCAATGGGAAACTCTTT
>TRGJ1/TRGJ2|-|TRGV2
CATWDGREYKKLF
TGTGCCACCTGGGACGGGCGGGAATATAAGAAACTCTTT
>TRGJ1/TRGJ2|-|TRGV4
CATWDLGGEYYKKLF
TGTGCCACCTGGGATTTAGGGGGGGAATATTATAAGAAACTCTTT
>TRGJ1/TRGJ2|large|TRGV4
CATWDGSYYKKLF
TGTGCCACCTGGGATGGAAGTTATTATAAGAAACTCTTT
>TRGJ1/TRGJ2|large|TRGV10
CAAWDVEKLF
TGTGCTGCGTGGGATGTGGAGAAACTCTTT
>TRGJ1/TRGJ2|large|TRGV2
CATWDGLYYKKLF
TGTGCCACCTGGGACGGGTTATATTATAAGAAACTCTTT
>TRGJP1|-|TRGV10
CAAWDANTTDWFKIF
TGTGCTGCGTGGGACGCTAATACCACTGATTGGTTCAAGATATTT
>TRGJ1/TRGJ2|-|TRGV4
CATWMDDDELRYKKLF
TGTGCCACCTGGATGGATGATGACGAATTAAGGTATAAGAAACTCTTT
>TRGJ1/TRGJ2|few|TRGV10
CAAWVPPYYKKLF
TGTGCTGCGTGGGTTCCCCCTTATTATAAGAAACTCTTT
>TRGJP2|once|TRGV2
CATWDGLGSDWIKTF
TGTGCCACCTGGGACGGGCTCGGTAGTGATTGGATCAAGACGTTT
>TRGJ1/TRGJ2|once|TRGV2
CATWDGPKKLF
TGTGCCACCTGGGACGGCCCTAAGAAACTCTTT
>TRGJ1/TRGJ2|-|TRGV3
CATWDSPRGDYKKLF
TGTGCCACCTGGGACAGTCCCCGTGGGGATTATAAGAAACTCTTT
>TRGJP2|large|TRGV8
CATGSDWIKTF
TGTGCCACCGGTAGTGATTGGATCAAGACGTTT
>TRGJ1/TRGJ2|-|TRGV10
CAAWIKKLF
TGTGCTGCGTGGATTAAGAAACTCTTT
>TRGJ1/TRGJ2|-|TRGV2
CATWGGRENYKKLF
TGTGCCACCTGGGGCGGGCGGGAAAATTATAAGAAACTCTTT
>TRGJ1/TRGJ2|large|TRGV9
CALWEVGGNYKKLF
TGTGCCTTGTGGGAGGTTGGGGGGAATTATAAGAAACTCTTT
>TRGJ1/TRGJ2|-|TRGV3
CATWERDPYYKKLF
TGTGCCACCTGGGAAAGGGACCCTTATTATAAGAAACTCTTT
>TRGJ1/TRGJ2|-|TRGV3
CATWDRPGGYKKLF
TGTGCCACCTGGGACAGGCCTGGGGGTTATAAGAAACTCTTT
>TRGJ1/TRGJ2|-|TRGV10
CAAWIRESLDYYKKLF
TGTGCTGCGTGGATAAGAGAGTCCCTTGATTATTATAAGAAACTCTTT
>TRGJ1/TRGJ2|-|TRGV4
CATMSDYKKLF
TGTGCCACCATGAGTGATTATAAGAAACTCTTT
>TRGJP2|-|TRGV2
CATPRIADWIKTF
TGTGCCACCCCCCGGATAGCCGATTGGATCAAGACGTTT
>TRGJ1/TRGJ2|-|TRGV8
CAPGIGKKLF
TGTGCACCTGGGATTGGAAAGAAACTCTTT
>TRGJ1/TRGJ2|large|TRGV5
CATWDSYYKKLF
TGTGCCACCTGGGACAGTTATTATAAGAAACTCTTT
>TRGJ1/TRGJ2|-|TRGV9
CALWEVNKKLF
TGTGCCTTGTGGGAGGTAAATAAGAAACTCTTT
>TRGJ1/TRGJ2|large|TRGV2
CATWDVYKKLF
TGTGCCACCTGGGACGTCTATAAGAAACTCTTT
>TRGJ1/TRGJ2|-|TRGV3
CATWDRLNYYKKLF
TGTGCCACCTGGGACAGACTGAATTATTATAAGAAACTCTTT
>TRGJ1/TRGJ2|few|TRGV5
CATWDSYKKLF
TGTGCCACCTGGGACAGTTATAAGAAACTCTTT
>TRGJ1/TRGJ2|few|TRGV10
CAAKNEKLF
TGTGCTGCAAAGAATGAGAAACTCTTT
>TRGJP1|-|TRGV10
CAAWDSTGWFKIF
TGTGCTGCGTGGGATTCTACTGGTTGGTTCAAGATATTT
>TRGJP2|large|TRGV11
CACWNSSDWIKTF
TGTGCCTGCTGGAATAGTAGTGATTGGATCAAGACGTTT
>TRGJ1/TRGJ2|-|TRGV2
CATWDGRSKIIKKLF
TGTGCCACCTGGGACGGGCGCTCTAAAATTATAAAAAAACTCTTT
>TRGJ1/TRGJ2|few|TRGV8
CATWDRRYKKLF
TGTGCCACCTGGGATAGGCGTTATAAGAAACTCTTT
>TRGJ1/TRGJ2|-|TRGV2
CATWTLLNYKKLF
TGTGCCACCTGGACGCTACTAAATTATAAGAAACTCTTT
>TRGJ1/TRGJ2|few|TRGV8
CATWVHKVYYKKLF
TGTGCCACCTGGGTCCATAAGGTTTATTATAAGAAACTCTTT